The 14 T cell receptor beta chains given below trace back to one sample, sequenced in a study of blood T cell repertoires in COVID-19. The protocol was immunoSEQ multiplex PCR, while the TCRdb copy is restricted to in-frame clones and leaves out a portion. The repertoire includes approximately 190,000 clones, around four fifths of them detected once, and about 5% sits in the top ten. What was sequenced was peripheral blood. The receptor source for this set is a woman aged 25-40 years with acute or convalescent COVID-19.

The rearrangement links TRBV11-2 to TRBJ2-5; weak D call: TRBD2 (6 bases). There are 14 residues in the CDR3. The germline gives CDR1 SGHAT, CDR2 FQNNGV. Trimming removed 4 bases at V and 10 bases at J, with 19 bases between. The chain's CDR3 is CASSWGLSGPNQYF. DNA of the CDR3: TGTGCCAGCAGCTGGGGTCTTAGCGGCCCAAACCAGTACTTC.

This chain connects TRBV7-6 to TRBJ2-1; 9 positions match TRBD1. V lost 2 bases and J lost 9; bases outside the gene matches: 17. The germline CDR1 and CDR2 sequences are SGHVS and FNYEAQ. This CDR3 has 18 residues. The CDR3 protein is CASSLRDPRGTGQTEQFF. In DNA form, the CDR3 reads TGTGCCAGCAGCTTACGAGATCCGCGAGGGACAGGGCAAACTGAGCAGTTCTTC.

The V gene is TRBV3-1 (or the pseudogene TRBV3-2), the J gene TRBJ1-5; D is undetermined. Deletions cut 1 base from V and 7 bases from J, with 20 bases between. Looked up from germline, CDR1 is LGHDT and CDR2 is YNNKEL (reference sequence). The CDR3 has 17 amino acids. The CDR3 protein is CASSQAGVLPGGQPQHF. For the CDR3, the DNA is TGTGCCAGCAGCCAAGCCGGGGTATTGCCAGGCGGACAGCCCCAGCATTTT.

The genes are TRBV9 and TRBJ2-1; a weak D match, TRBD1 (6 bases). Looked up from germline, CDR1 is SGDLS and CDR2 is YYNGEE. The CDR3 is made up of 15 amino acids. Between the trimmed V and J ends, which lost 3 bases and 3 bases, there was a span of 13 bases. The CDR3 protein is CASSGRGTVYNEQFF. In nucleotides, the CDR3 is TGTGCCAGCAGCGGAAGGGGGACGGTCTACAATGAGCAGTTCTTC. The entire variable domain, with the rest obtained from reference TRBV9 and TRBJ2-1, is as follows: DSGVTQTPKHLITATGQRVTLRCSPRSGDLSVYWYQQSLDQGLQFLIQYYNGEERAKGNILERFSAQQFPDLHSELNLSSLELGDSALYFCASSGRGTVYNEQFFGPGTRLTVL.

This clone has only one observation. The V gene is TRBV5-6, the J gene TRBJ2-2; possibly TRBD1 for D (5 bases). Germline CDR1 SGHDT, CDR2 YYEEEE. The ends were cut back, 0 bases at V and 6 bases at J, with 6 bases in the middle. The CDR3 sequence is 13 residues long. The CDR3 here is CASSLAGPGELFF. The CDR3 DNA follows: TGTGCCAGCAGCTTGGCAGGGCCCGGGGAGCTGTTTTTT.

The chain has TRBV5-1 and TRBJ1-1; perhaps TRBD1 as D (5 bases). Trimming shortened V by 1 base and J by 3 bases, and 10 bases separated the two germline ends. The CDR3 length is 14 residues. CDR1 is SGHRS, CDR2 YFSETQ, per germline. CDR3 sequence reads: CASSLKGMDTEAFF. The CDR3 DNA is TGCGCCAGCAGCTTGAAGGGGATGGACACTGAAGCTTTCTTT. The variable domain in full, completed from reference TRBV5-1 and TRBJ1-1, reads KAGVTQTPRYLIKTRGQQVTLSCSPISGHRSVSWYQQTPGQGLQFLFEYFSETQRNKGNFPGRFSGRQFSNSRSEMNVSTLELGDSALYLCASSLKGMDTEAFFGQGTRLTVV.

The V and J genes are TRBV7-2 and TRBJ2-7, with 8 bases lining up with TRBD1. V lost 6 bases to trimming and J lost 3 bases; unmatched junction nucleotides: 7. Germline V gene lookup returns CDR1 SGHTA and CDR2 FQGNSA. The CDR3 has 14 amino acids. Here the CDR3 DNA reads TGTGCCAGCAGAGTACAGGGGGGTATCTACGAGCAGTACTTC. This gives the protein CASRVQGGIYEQYF.

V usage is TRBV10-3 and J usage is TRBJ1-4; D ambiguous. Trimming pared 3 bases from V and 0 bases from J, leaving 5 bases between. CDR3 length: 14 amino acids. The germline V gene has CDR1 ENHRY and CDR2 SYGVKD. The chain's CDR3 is CAISDRTTNEKLFF. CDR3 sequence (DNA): TGTGCCATCAGTGACAGAACAACTAATGAAAAACTGTTTTTT.

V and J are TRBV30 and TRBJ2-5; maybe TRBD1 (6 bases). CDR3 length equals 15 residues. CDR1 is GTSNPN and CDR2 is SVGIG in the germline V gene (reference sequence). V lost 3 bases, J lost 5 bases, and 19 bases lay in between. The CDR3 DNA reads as TGTGCCTGGAGCCACCGGGACGGAAGGGGGGAGACCCAGTACTTC. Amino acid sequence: CAWSHRDGRGETQYF.

As DNA, the CDR3 is TGTGCCAGCAGCTTAGCCACGGACAGGGAGAATGAGCAGTTCTTC. It codes for CASSLATDRENEQFF. The V call is TRBV7-6, the J call TRBJ2-1; the match to TRBD1 covers 8 bases. From germline, CDR1 is SGHVS and CDR2 FNYEAQ. V lost 0 bases and J lost 7; bases outside the gene matches: 5. The CDR3 contains 15 residues.

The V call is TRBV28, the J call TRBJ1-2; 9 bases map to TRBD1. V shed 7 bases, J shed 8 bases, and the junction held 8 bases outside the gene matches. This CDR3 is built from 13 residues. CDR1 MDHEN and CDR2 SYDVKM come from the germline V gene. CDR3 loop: CASTQQGARGYTF. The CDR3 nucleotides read TGTGCCAGCACCCAACAGGGGGCGCGGGGCTACACCTTC.

CDR3 DNA: TGTGCCGCGAAAGAAGAATCTGGAAACACCATATATTTT. It codes for CAAKEESGNTIYF. The V gene is TRBV6-5, the J gene TRBJ1-3; D gene ambiguous. The CDR3 is 13 residues long. CDR1 and CDR2 from the germline V gene are MNHEY and SVGAGI. Trimming cost V 11 bases and J 1 base, with 12 bases left between them.

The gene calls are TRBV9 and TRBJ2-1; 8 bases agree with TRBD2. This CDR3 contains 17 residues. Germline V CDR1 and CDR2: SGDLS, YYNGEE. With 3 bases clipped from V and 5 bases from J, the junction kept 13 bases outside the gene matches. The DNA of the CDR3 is TGTGCCAGCAGCGCCCCTCGGAAGCGGGAGATCGACAATGAGCAGTTCTTC. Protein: CASSAPRKREIDNEQFF.

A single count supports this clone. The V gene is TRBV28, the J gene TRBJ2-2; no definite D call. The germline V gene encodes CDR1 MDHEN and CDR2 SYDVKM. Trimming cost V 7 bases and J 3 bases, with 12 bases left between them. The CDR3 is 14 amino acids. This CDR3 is CASMRQVDTGELFF. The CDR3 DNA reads TGTGCCAGCATGAGGCAAGTGGACACCGGGGAGCTGTTTTTT. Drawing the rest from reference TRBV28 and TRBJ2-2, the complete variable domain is DVKVTQSSRYLVKRTGEKVFLECVQDMDHENMFWYRQDPGLGLRLIYFSYDVKMKEKGDIPEGYSVSREKKERFSLILESASTNQTSMYLCASMRQVDTGELFFGEGSRLTVL.